This T cell receptor beta chain comes out of a study of T cell repertoires in cytomegalovirus infection. Looking at the study overall: Selected CMV epitopes included recently identified HLA-C-restricted ones as well as well-studied HLA-B-restricted ones. Matching HLA type and CMV infection were both indicated by public TCR beta signatures. Study findings and constraints: HLA-C-restricted CMV-specific TCR beta clonotypes were dominant in the ex vivo response. Of the TCR beta families, the public ones yielded a cumulative frequency that identified carriers of CMV plus the relevant HLA.

CDR3 length: 17 residues. V shed 1 base and J shed 4 bases, with 17 bases lying between them. CDR1 is SGHKS, CDR2 YYEKEE, per germline (reference sequence). One entry per CDR3 protein results from TCRdb running MiXCR on the reads. The sample consists of 830,000 or so distinct CDR3 sequences, 32% of them appearing once. This clonotype was found a few times. Its target is unknown. The sequence derives from a human donor in good health (CMV status not recorded). Some clones in this sample may be carry-over from other donors' samples. Here the sequenced sample was cultured CD8+ T cells from PBMCs, taken from culture after CMV antigen stimulation. The rearrangement links TRBV5-5 to TRBJ2-2, with D maybe TRBD2 (7 bases). The CDR3 reads CASSLHSEGGITGELFF. The DNA for the CDR3 is TGTGCCAGCAGCTTGCATTCTGAGGGGGGGATCACCGGGGAGCTGTTTTTT.